These 18 T cell receptor beta chains share one sample of origin, sequenced in a study of blood T cell repertoires in COVID-19 (dated by TCRdb to 2018 to 2021). The library was produced with the immunoSEQ multiplex PCR assay. As stored in TCRdb, this immuneACCESS dataset retains in-frame rearrangements with V and J assigned. A fraction of the clones does not appear; measured against another copy, unresolved V genes explain less than half of the discrepancy, and the remainder lacks a known reason. The sample table holds under 250,000 clones, of which about four fifths were seen once. Approximately 4% of the sample belongs to the ten largest clones. Sequenced material: peripheral blood. These receptor sequences come from a man between 45 and 60 years old with active or convalescent COVID-19.

The chain has TRBV7-8 and TRBJ1-6; D is unresolved. Trimming took 2 bases from V and 7 from J, leaving 6 bases between them. Germline CDR1 and CDR2: SGHVS and FQNEAQ. The CDR3 extends over 13 amino acids. The chain's CDR3 is CASSLPRNSPLHF. The CDR3 DNA reads as TGTGCCAGCAGCTTACCCAGAAATTCACCCCTCCACTTT.

The chain links TRBV6-5 to TRBJ1-6; D not resolved. Germline V gene lookup returns CDR1 MNHEY and CDR2 SVGAGI. V was shortened by 6 bases and J by 5 bases, with 14 bases between the two germline ends. CDR3 length: 15 residues. CDR3 coding DNA: TGTGCCAGCAGCTTTTCGAGGCGCCATAATTCACCCCTCCACTTT. It encodes CASSFSRRHNSPLHF.

This rearrangement joins TRBV11-2 to TRBJ1-2; D possibly corresponds to TRBD1 (5 bases). This CDR3 has 16 residues. Germline values: CDR1 SGHAT, CDR2 FQNNGV. Trimming removed 1 base from V and 8 bases from J, with 20 bases in between. The CDR3 protein is CASSLAVAGRREGYTF. DNA for the CDR3: TGTGCCAGCAGCTTAGCCGTTGCGGGACGGCGGGAGGGCTACACCTTC.

This rearrangement joins TRBV28 to TRBJ2-2, with TRBD1 identical over 8 bases. The CDR3 is 14 residues long. From germline, CDR1 is MDHEN and CDR2 SYDVKM. V dropped 3 bases and J dropped 4; count of bases not matched to a gene: 1. The CDR3 coding sequence is TGTGCCAGCAGTTTGACAGGGGTCACCGGGGAGCTGTTTTTT. Translated: CASSLTGVTGELFF. Together with reference TRBV28 and TRBJ2-2, the CDR3 gives the full variable domain: DVKVTQSSRYLVKRTGEKVFLECVQDMDHENMFWYRQDPGLGLRLIYFSYDVKMKEKGDIPEGYSVSREKKERFSLILESASTNQTSMYLCASSLTGVTGELFFGEGSRLTVL.

This chain links TRBV7-9 with TRBJ1-4; the D is unclear. In germline, CDR1 is SEHNR, CDR2 FQNEAQ (reference sequence). Trimming cost V 4 bases and J 5 bases, with 11 bases left between them. This CDR3 contains 14 residues. The CDR3 DNA is TGTGCCAGCAGCTCCCGAGGCAGCAATGAAAAACTGTTTTTT. It yields the protein CASSSRGSNEKLFF.

This chain connects TRBV2 to TRBJ2-7; D gene unclear. The ends were cut back, 3 bases at V and 0 bases at J, with 9 bases in the middle. The CDR3 runs 14 residues. Germline CDR1 reads SNHLY; CDR2 reads FYNNEI. Here the CDR3 reads CASSDRTVSYEQYF. CDR3 nucleotides: TGTGCCAGCAGTGACCGCACTGTCTCCTACGAGCAGTACTTC.

The chain joins TRBV24-1 to TRBJ1-4, with D maybe TRBD1 (6 bases). Germline-derived CDR1 and CDR2 are KGHDR and SFDVKD. The CDR3 runs 16 residues. Trimming removed 6 bases from V and 1 base from J, with 14 bases in between. DNA of the CDR3: TGTGCCACCAGTTCCTTGACAGGCGAAACTAATGAAAAACTGTTTTTT. This translates into CATSSLTGETNEKLFF.

The CDR3 DNA reads TGCGCCAGCAGCTTGGCAGGGACAGGGGTCTGGGACGAGCAGTACTTC. Translating it yields CASSLAGTGVWDEQYF. The chain combines TRBV5-1 with TRBJ2-7; 10 bases agree with TRBD1. The germline CDR1 and CDR2 sequences are SGHRS and YFSETQ. The CDR3 covers 16 residues. The J segment lost 5 bases and the V segment lost 0 bases, leaving 8 bases of the junction unmatched.

The chain recombines TRBV7-2 with TRBJ1-2, with 7 nucleotides matching TRBD1. This CDR3 contains 14 residues. The germline CDR1 and CDR2 sequences are SGHTA and FQGNSA. V lost 6 bases to trimming and J lost 2 bases; unmatched junction nucleotides: 6. CDR3 nucleotide sequence: TGTGCCAGCAGTTCAGGGGGAAGAAACTATGGCTACACCTTC. Protein product: CASSSGGRNYGYTF.

V gene TRBV28 combines with J gene TRBJ1-5; tentatively, D is TRBD1 (5 bases). The V and J ends lost 7 bases and 3 bases respectively, with 16 bases between them. The CDR3 consists of 15 residues. CDR1 and CDR2 from the germline V gene are MDHEN and SYDVKM. The CDR3 nucleotides are TGTGCCAGCAATACCTGGGCAGGGTACAATCAGCCCCAGCATTTT. Its translation is CASNTWAGYNQPQHF.

V and J are TRBV4-1 and TRBJ2-3; 8 nucleotides align to TRBD2. The junction had 4 bases not matched to a gene; V was cut back by 1 base and J by 4 bases. Germline V CDR1 and CDR2: MGHRA, YSYEKL. The CDR3 is 15 amino acids. The CDR3: CASSQGAGVPDTQYF. CDR3 in DNA: TGCGCCAGCAGCCAAGGAGCGGGGGTGCCAGATACGCAGTATTTT.

CDR3 residues: CASSPDRDKNIQYF. CDR3 coding DNA: TGTGCCAGCAGCCCGGACAGGGACAAAAACATTCAGTACTTC. J is TRBJ2-4 and V is TRBV7-3; 8 bases fit TRBD1. The J segment lost 3 bases and the V segment lost 5 bases, leaving 3 bases of the junction unmatched. The CDR3 contains 14 residues. Germline CDR1 SGHTA, CDR2 FQGTGA.

The chain is built from TRBV25-1 and TRBJ1-4, with D tentatively TRBD1 (6 bases). Germline lookup yields CDR1 MGHDK and CDR2 SYGVNS. This CDR3 is built from 16 residues. The V and J ends lost 1 base and 0 bases respectively, with 9 bases between them. DNA for the CDR3: TGTGCCAGCAGTGAATCTGGACAGTCAACTAATGAAAAACTGTTTTTT. Its protein is CASSESGQSTNEKLFF. The variable domain in full, with the rest retrieved from reference TRBV25-1 and TRBJ1-4, is EADIYQTPRYLVIGTGKKITLECSQTMGHDKMYWYQQDPGMELHLIHYSYGVNSTEKGDLSSESTVSRIRTEHFPLTLESARPSHTSQYLCASSESGQSTNEKLFFGSGTQLSVL.

A single count supports this clone. V is TRBV30 and J is TRBJ2-1; D is uncertain. The CDR3 covers 15 residues. Per germline, CDR1 GTSNPN and CDR2 SVGIG (reference sequence). Trimming removed 0 bases from V and 1 base from J, with 10 bases in between. CDR3 residues: CAWSVPGESYNEQFF. CDR3 nucleotide sequence: TGTGCCTGGAGTGTACCGGGTGAATCCTACAATGAGCAGTTCTTC.

This clone was detected once. V gene TRBV3-1 (or the pseudogene TRBV3-2) combines with J gene TRBJ2-5, with 9 bases matching TRBD2. Germline loops: CDR1 LGHDT, CDR2 YNNKEL (reference sequence). This CDR3 contains 16 residues. V shed 3 bases and J 0 bases; nucleotides not matched to a gene: 5. The CDR3 is CASSQRLAAYQETQYF. The CDR3 DNA follows: TGTGCCAGCAGCCAGCGACTAGCGGCGTACCAAGAGACCCAGTACTTC.

The chain joins TRBV7-9 to TRBJ2-5; tentative D call: TRBD1 (6 bases). This CDR3 contains 13 residues. Germline lookup yields CDR1 SEHNR and CDR2 FQNEAQ (reference sequence). Trimming left V 4 bases short and J 5 bases short, with 11 bases between. CDR3 sequence reads: CASSSDSFETQYF. CDR3 bases: TGTGCCAGCAGCTCGGACAGTTTCGAGACCCAGTACTTC.

This chain connects TRBV2 to TRBJ1-2, with D tentatively TRBD1 (5 bases). Germline CDR1 is SNHLY and CDR2 is FYNNEI. V lost 7 bases and J 4 bases, leaving 13 bases between the germline ends. CDR3 length: 13 amino acids. CDR3 sequence (DNA): TGTGCCAGCATCCCGGACACCTCCTATGGCTACACCTTC. Protein product: CASIPDTSYGYTF.

V and J are TRBV7-9 and TRBJ1-1; unclear D gene. The CDR3 has 13 residues. The germline gives CDR1 SEHNR, CDR2 FQNEAQ (reference sequence). V was cut by 3 bases and J by 1 base, with 6 bases left in between. The CDR3 DNA reads as TGTGCCAGCAGCTTGAGTTGGAACACTGAAGCTTTCTTT. This encodes CASSLSWNTEAFF. Full variable domain (missing parts from reference TRBV7-9 and TRBJ1-1): DTGVSQNPRHKITKRGQNVTFRCDPISEHNRLYWYRQTLGQGPEFLTYFQNEAQLEKSRLLSDRFSAERPKGSFSTLEIQRTEQGDSAMYLCASSLSWNTEAFFGQGTRLTVV.